A selection of T cell receptor beta chains follows, all from one sample in a study of OX40 agonist ivuxolimab in advanced cancers. TCRdb keeps only in-frame clones here, not all; method: immunoSEQ multiplex PCR. There are around 80,000 clones in the sample; 85% occur only once, and roughly 0.58% lies in the top ten. Sequencing was performed on CD4+ or CD8+ T cells sorted from blood, taken in a trial of the OX40 agonist ivuxolimab. Receptor source: an adult with an advanced solid tumor such as melanoma, head and neck, liver or kidney cancer. CDR3s include the opening cysteine and the closing phenylalanine or tryptophan. A D gene is named only where the DNA matches it firmly. Some rows mark clone size as missing; the rest say once, few, many or name a class of expanded clone.

TRBV9	TRBJ2-1	.	few	TGTGCCAGCAGCGCAGGACTGCAATCCTACAATGAGCAGTTCTTC	CASSAGLQSYNEQFF
TRBV6-6	TRBJ1-1	.	.	TGTGCCAGCAGGTACAGGGCGAACACTGAAGCTTTCTTT	CASRYRANTEAFF
TRBV15	TRBJ2-2	.	.	TGTGCCACCAGCCTTTTAGGGGTTCCCGGGGAGCTGTTTTTT	CATSLLGVPGELFF
TRBV7-6	TRBJ1-1	.	.	TGTGCCAGCAGCTCAAGTCTGGGTGACACTGAAGCTTTCTTT	CASSSSLGDTEAFF
TRBV29-1	TRBJ2-2	TRBD2	.	TGCAGCGTTGTTGGACTAGCGGGAGCCGGGGAGCTGTTTTTT	CSVVGLAGAGELFF
TRBV18	TRBJ1-1	.	.	TGTGCCAGCTCACCAACACCCAACACTGAAGCTTTCTTT	CASSPTPNTEAFF
TRBV28	TRBJ1-5	.	.	TGTGCCAGTGTGGGGGGCGAGGGCAATCAGCCCCAGCATTTT	CASVGGEGNQPQHF
TRBV19	TRBJ2-5	.	.	TGTGCCAGTAAGGGCCGGTCCCAAGAGACCCAGTACTTC	CASKGRSQETQYF
TRBV6-5	TRBJ2-4	.	.	TGTGCCAGCAGTTATGGGGGTTGGGACATTCAGTACTTC	CASSYGGWDIQYF
TRBV19	TRBJ1-2	.	once	TGTGCCAGTAGTACACTGCTCCGGGGCTACACCTTC	CASSTLLRGYTF
TRBV18	TRBJ2-5	.	.	TGTGCCAGCTCCTGGGGGTCCGGGGAGACCCAGTACTTC	CASSWGSGETQYF
TRBV27	TRBJ1-1	.	.	TGTGCCAGCAGTCCCCTTAGAGGGGTTATGACTGAAGCTTTCTTT	CASSPLRGVMTEAFF
TRBV30	TRBJ2-7	.	.	TGTGCCTGCAAGCAGGGTTTTTCCTACGAGCAGTACTTC	CACKQGFSYEQYF
TRBV4-1	TRBJ2-1	.	once	TGCGCCAGCAGCGCTGACGGATTCAATGAGCAGTTCTTC	CASSADGFNEQFF
TRBV7-8	TRBJ2-7	.	.	TGTGCCAGCAGCTTCTCCACAGGGTCGGTCGAGCAGTACTTC	CASSFSTGSVEQYF
TRBV7-3	TRBJ2-1	.	.	TGTGCCAGCAGCCCCTACCGAAGGATCGATCTGGGGAATGAGCAGTTCTTC	CASSPYRRIDLGNEQFF
TRBV27	TRBJ2-7	TRBD2	.	TGTGCCAGCAGTCACGGACTAGCGGGGGGCCGCGAGCAGTACTTC	CASSHGLAGGREQYF
TRBV6-5	TRBJ1-4	.	.	TGTGCCAGCAGTTCCGCCGTAGCTGGGGATGAAAAACTGTTTTTT	CASSSAVAGDEKLFF
TRBV5-1	TRBJ1-2	.	.	TGCGCCAGCAGCCCGGCGGGGGTCTTCTATGGCTACACCTTC	CASSPAGVFYGYTF
TRBV5-6	TRBJ2-1	TRBD2	.	TGTGCCAGCAGTCCGGGACTAGCGGGAGTAGAAAATGAGCAGTTCTTC	CASSPGLAGVENEQFF
TRBV11-2	TRBJ2-3	.	.	TGTGCCAGCAGCCCCCGGAGGGGGGATACGCAGTATTTT	CASSPRRGDTQYF
TRBV5-4	TRBJ2-5	.	once	TGTGCCAGCAGTCTGGAGGGGCAGGCGAAGGGGGAGACCCAGTACTTC	CASSLEGQAKGETQYF
TRBV7-2	TRBJ2-5	TRBD2	.	TGTGCCAGCAGCCCGACTAGCGGCCCTCGGGAGACCCAGTACTTC	CASSPTSGPRETQYF
TRBV19	TRBJ2-1	.	.	TGTGCCAGTAGTAACGACAGAAGCTCCTACAATGAGCAGTTCTTC	CASSNDRSSYNEQFF
TRBV6-5	TRBJ2-7	TRBD1	few	TGTGCCAGCAGTTCTCCGGACAGGTGGGAGCAGTACTTC	CASSSPDRWEQYF
TRBV7-9	TRBJ1-1	.	.	TGTGCCAGCAGCCTGGGAGATGAAGCTTTCTTT	CASSLGDEAFF
TRBV7-6	TRBJ2-7	.	.	TGTGCCAGCAGCTTAGCAGGGGGAACTTACGAGCAGTACTTC	CASSLAGGTYEQYF
TRBV6-5	TRBJ1-6	.	.	TGTGCCAGCAGTTCCCAGCCGGGGGAGCGGTCACCCCTCCACTTT	CASSSQPGERSPLHF
TRBV6-1	TRBJ1-1	.	.	TGTGCCAGCAACCCGGGTCTTATTAACACTGAAGCTTTCTTT	CASNPGLINTEAFF
TRBV6-1	TRBJ2-5	.	.	TGTGCCAGCAGTGCACAATTCGGAGCAGCTCAAGAGACCCAGTACTTC	CASSAQFGAAQETQYF
TRBV5-4	TRBJ2-5	.	.	TGTGCCAGCAGATTGGGCAGGGTCAGGGAGACCCAGTACTTC	CASRLGRVRETQYF
TRBV6-6	TRBJ2-7	.	.	TGTGCCAGCAGTACGGTACCCTACGAGCAGTACTTC	CASSTVPYEQYF
TRBV30	TRBJ1-2	.	.	TGTGCCTGGAGTCTCAACTATGGCTACACCTTC	CAWSLNYGYTF
TRBV11-2	TRBJ2-7	.	.	TGTGCCAGCAGCTTAGAAGGGCTCTCCTACGAGCAGTACTTC	CASSLEGLSYEQYF
TRBV11-3	TRBJ1-5	.	.	TGTGCCAGCAGCTTAGTCAGCAGTCAGCCCCAGCATTTT	CASSLVSSQPQHF
TRBV30	TRBJ2-1	.	.	TGTGCCTGGAGGATGGGCGGGGTAGAACCTCAGTTCTTC	CAWRMGGVEPQFF
TRBV7-9	TRBJ2-5	.	.	TGTGCCAGCGGATGGGGGCAAGAGACCCAGTACTTC	CASGWGQETQYF
TRBV30	TRBJ2-3	TRBD2	.	TGTGCCTGGTCCCGGGGGGGAGAGGGAGATACGCAGTATTTT	CAWSRGGEGDTQYF
TRBV10-2	TRBJ1-1	.	.	TGCGCCAGCAGTGGGACAAGCAACACTGAAGCTTTCTTT	CASSGTSNTEAFF
TRBV5-6	TRBJ2-6	.	.	TGTGCCAGCACCGCGGACGCCGGGGCCAACGTCCTGACTTTC	CASTADAGANVLTF
TRBV5-6	TRBJ2-3	.	.	TGTGCCAGCAGCTGGGTGATAAGCGGAGGCACAGATACGCAGTATTTT	CASSWVISGGTDTQYF
TRBV9	TRBJ1-1	.	.	TGTGCCAGCAGCCCAGCCAGGACCACTGAAGCTTTCTTT	CASSPARTTEAFF
TRBV11-2	TRBJ2-2	TRBD1	.	TGTGCCAGCAGCTCGGGTCCGGGACAGGGTCTCACCGGGGAGCTGTTTTTT	CASSSGPGQGLTGELFF
TRBV9	TRBJ1-2	TRBD1	.	TGTGCCAGCAGCCCCGGGACAGGGGGCGGGGGCTACACCTTC	CASSPGTGGGGYTF
TRBV6-1	TRBJ1-2	.	.	TGTGCCAGCAGGCTGGAGACTACTAACTATGGCTACACCTTC	CASRLETTNYGYTF
TRBV7-8	TRBJ2-3	.	.	TGTGCCAGCAGCTTAAGATTCCAACCTACGCAGTATTTT	CASSLRFQPTQYF
TRBV5-4	TRBJ2-7	.	.	TGTGCCAGCAGCTTAACAGGGCGGGCAAACGAGCAGTACTTC	CASSLTGRANEQYF
TRBV6-1	TRBJ2-7	.	.	TGTGCCAGCAGTGAACCTCAGGGGGGACCCTACGAGCAGTACTTC	CASSEPQGGPYEQYF
TRBV7-2	TRBJ2-3	TRBD2	once	TGTGCCAGCAGTTGGCTAGCGGGAGGCACAGATACGCAGTATTTT	CASSWLAGGTDTQYF
TRBV30	TRBJ2-2	TRBD1	.	TGTGCCTGGAGTGGGCTAGAGGGGGCCGGGACCGGGGAGCTGTTTTTT	CAWSGLEGAGTGELFF
TRBV28	TRBJ1-5	.	.	TGTGCCAGCAGGGACGGCCATCAGCCCCAGCATTTT	CASRDGHQPQHF
TRBV6-1	TRBJ2-3	TRBD1	.	TGTGCCAGCAGATCATGGGACAGGGCCACAGATACGCAGTATTTT	CASRSWDRATDTQYF
TRBV30	TRBJ1-1	.	.	TGTGCCTGGAGTCAAAGAGGGGAGAACACTGAAGCTTTCTTT	CAWSQRGENTEAFF
TRBV5-4	TRBJ2-5	TRBD2	.	TGTGCCAGCAGCTCCCTAGCGGCCCAAGAGACCCAGTACTTC	CASSSLAAQETQYF
TRBV27	TRBJ1-1	.	.	TGTGCCAGCAGTTTCGCGGCATCGACTGAAGCTTTCTTT	CASSFAASTEAFF
TRBV14	TRBJ1-2	TRBD1	.	TGTGCCAGCAGCCTAGAGGTACAGGCTGGGACAGAAAGGGTTGGCTACACCTTC	CASSLEVQAGTERVGYTF